The following is a T cell receptor (beta chain) sequence with its context. This CDR3 contains 13 residues. Germline CDR1 is SGHDT and CDR2 is YYEEEE. V shed 6 bases and J 2 bases; nucleotides not matched to a gene: 5. This record belongs to a study of CD8 T cells in Susac syndrome. Sequencing of TCR beta was performed on blood CD8+ and CD4+ T cells. Purification of the CD8+ and CD4+ T cells relied on negative isolation, and TEMRA cells underwent FACS enrichment. The RNA input was about 0.45 to 1 ug, and it was reverse transcribed with random hexamers. Amplification of TCR beta CDR3 was carried out by immunoSEQ multiplex PCR, which covered 54 Vbeta and 13 Jbeta segments. TCRdb recomputed calls from the immunoSEQ multiplex PCR reads with MiXCR, one row per CDR3 protein. The sample consists of 150,000 to 200,000 distinct CDR3 sequences, approximately 93% of them appearing once.

The source material was CD4+ T cells from PBMCs. This sequence was found in a human donor with multiple sclerosis. This chain connects TRBV5-6 to TRBJ2-7; 7 bases are a match to TRBD1. CDR3 nucleotide sequence: TGTGCCAGCAAAAACAGGGGAACCTACGAGCAGTACTTC. Translated, it gives CASKNRGTYEQYF.